The 10 T cell receptor beta chains below come from one sample, sequenced in a study of T cells in Graves' hyperthyroidism and ophthalmopathy. Amplified TCR beta CDR3 regions came from RNA transcripts. Initially, a first-round RT-PCR of the TCR CDR3 employed the HTBI primer set. TCRdb independently ran MiXCR on the multiplex PCR reads; one entry per CDR3 protein. The data show some 360,000 distinct CDR3 sequences, more than 11% seen once. The material sequenced was blood. These receptors originate from an older woman with Graves' hyperthyroidism.

This clonotype has only a few counts. This chain connects TRBV24-1 to TRBJ1-2; a possible D gene is TRBD1 (6 bases). This CDR3 has 14 residues. The germline V and J ends were trimmed by 2 bases and 4 bases, with 10 bases remaining between them. From germline, CDR1 is KGHDR and CDR2 SFDVKD. CDR3 residues: CATSDSGGAYGYTF. The CDR3 DNA reads as TGTGCCACCAGTGATTCCGGGGGCGCCTATGGCTACACCTTC.

At least ten counts were recorded for this clonotype. The chain is built from TRBV30 and TRBJ2-7; possibly TRBD2 for D (5 bases). The CDR3 has 11 amino acids. Trimming removed 3 bases from V and 3 bases from J, with 6 bases in between. CDR1 is GTSNPN, CDR2 SVGIG, per germline (reference sequence). The CDR3 coding sequence is TGTGCCTGGAGCGAGGGCTACGAGCAGTACTTC. Encoded protein: CAWSEGYEQYF.

This clonotype was observed at least ten times. The chain links TRBV12-3 or TRBV12-4 to TRBJ2-3; 9 bases map to TRBD1. The CDR3 has 16 residues. The ends lost 4 bases at V and 4 bases at J; junction bases unmatched: 9. The CDR3, as DNA: TGTGCCAGCAGTTCGCCGGGACAGGGTACTGCAGATACGCAGTATTTT. This gives the protein CASSSPGQGTADTQYF.

Ten or more counts support this clonotype. The chain couples TRBV2 to TRBJ2-3, with 7 bases lining up with TRBD1. Germline loops: CDR1 SNHLY, CDR2 FYNNEI. Trimming removed 1 base from V and 2 bases from J; junction bases left unmatched: 6. The CDR3 consists of 16 residues. For the CDR3, the DNA is TGTGCCAGCAGTGAAGGGGCAGGGGGTTACACAGATACGCAGTATTTT. Translated: CASSEGAGGYTDTQYF.

The rearrangement uses TRBV7-3 and TRBJ2-3; 14 bases are shared with TRBD2. The CDR3 loop spans 17 amino acids. The germline gives CDR1 SGHTA, CDR2 FQGTGA. Trimming at V came to 2 bases and at J to 4 bases, leaving 5 bases not matched to a gene. CDR3 in DNA: TGTGCCAGCAGCTTAGAGGGACTAGCGGGAGCACCAGATACGCAGTATTTT. Translating gives CASSLEGLAGAPDTQYF.

This clonotype came up a few times. Being one base from a much bigger clone, this may be a read error. CDR3 loop: CAWRPGPAMNIQYF. The CDR3 coding sequence is TGTGCCTGGAGGCCGGGACCAGCGATGAACATTCAGTACTTC. The chain employs TRBV30 and TRBJ2-4; D tentatively fits TRBD1 or TRBD2 (5 bases each). The CDR3 totals 14 residues. Germline lookup yields CDR1 GTSNPN and CDR2 SVGIG (reference sequence). V lost 3 bases, J lost 7 bases, and 16 bases lay in between.

This chain links TRBV5-1 with TRBJ1-3; 9 nucleotides match TRBD1. The V and J ends lost 5 bases and 0 bases, in that order; junction bases with no gene match: 6. Germline CDR1 SGHRS, CDR2 YFSETQ. The CDR3 loop spans 16 amino acids. CDR3 loop: CASSRTGVNSGNTIYF. In nucleotides, the CDR3 is TGCGCCAGCAGTCGGACAGGGGTTAACTCTGGAAACACCATATATTTT.

This clonotype came up once. The V call is TRBV20-1, the J call TRBJ1-5, with a tentative D call TRBD1 (5 bases). CDR1 DFQATT and CDR2 SNEGSKA come from the germline V gene (reference sequence). Trimming left V 4 bases short and J 0 bases short, with 10 bases between. The CDR3 has 14 amino acids. Written as DNA, the CDR3 is TGCAGTGCTATATTGGGGGATAGCAATCAGCCCCAGCATTTT. Protein: CSAILGDSNQPQHF.

This clonotype showed up many times. The chain uses TRBV20-1 and TRBJ2-4; 7 bases map to TRBD1. The CDR3 loop spans 13 amino acids. Per germline, CDR1 DFQATT and CDR2 SNEGSKA (reference sequence). The ends lost 5 bases at V and 6 bases at J; junction bases unmatched: 7. This CDR3 is CSAEDRTLNIQYF. The CDR3 DNA sequence: TGCAGTGCTGAGGACAGGACGCTAAACATTCAGTACTTC.

This clonotype has more than one count but fewer than ten. The CDR3 spells CASSRDAGRGKNIQYF. CDR3 sequence (DNA): TGCGCCAGCAGCCGGGACGCCGGTCGGGGCAAAAACATTCAGTACTTC. The chain carries TRBV5-1 and TRBJ2-4; tentatively, D is TRBD1 or TRBD2 (5 bases each). The CDR3 totals 16 residues. Trimming left V 4 bases short and J 3 bases short, with 17 bases between. Germline loops: CDR1 SGHRS, CDR2 YFSETQ.